This T cell receptor beta chain originates from a study of PD-1 blockade in classical Hodgkin lymphoma. Method: immunoSEQ multiplex PCR; TCRdb's copy keeps in-frame clones and lacks some. In the table there are some 46,000 clones, roughly 75% of which are singletons. This clone showed up just a few times. All patients experienced relapse after autologous stem cell transplantation, and brentuximab vedotin exposure was variable. V dropped 7 bases and J dropped 4; count of bases not matched to a gene: 4. This CDR3 spans 13 amino acids. Germline V gene data show CDR1 as MDHEN and CDR2 as SYDVKM. The sample was peripheral blood mononuclear cells (PBMCs), taken before the second cycle of nivolumab. The chain recombines TRBV28 with TRBJ2-4; 7 nucleotides line up with TRBD1. This TCR derives from a human donor with classical Hodgkin lymphoma. CDR3 nucleotide sequence: TGTGCCAGCATAGACAGGGAGAAAAACATTCAGTACTTC. Amino acid sequence: CASIDREKNIQYF.